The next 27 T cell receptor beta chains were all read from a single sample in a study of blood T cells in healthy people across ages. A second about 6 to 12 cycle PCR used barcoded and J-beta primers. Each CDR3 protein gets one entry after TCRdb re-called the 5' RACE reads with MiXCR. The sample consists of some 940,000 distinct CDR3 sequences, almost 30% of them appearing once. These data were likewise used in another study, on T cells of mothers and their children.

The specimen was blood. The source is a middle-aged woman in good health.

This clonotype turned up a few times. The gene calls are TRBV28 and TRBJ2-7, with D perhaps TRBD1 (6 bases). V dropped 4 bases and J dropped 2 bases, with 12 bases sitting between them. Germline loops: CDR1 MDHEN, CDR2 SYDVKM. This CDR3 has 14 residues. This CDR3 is CASSSGHRTYEQYF. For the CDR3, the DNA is TGTGCCAGCAGTTCGGGACATCGGACCTACGAGCAGTACTTC.

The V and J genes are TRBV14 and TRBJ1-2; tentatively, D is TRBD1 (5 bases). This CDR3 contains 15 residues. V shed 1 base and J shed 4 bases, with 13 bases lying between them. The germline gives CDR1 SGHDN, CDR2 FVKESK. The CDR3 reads CASSQGPIGTYGYTF. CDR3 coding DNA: TGTGCCAGCAGCCAAGGCCCGATTGGGACCTATGGCTACACCTTC.

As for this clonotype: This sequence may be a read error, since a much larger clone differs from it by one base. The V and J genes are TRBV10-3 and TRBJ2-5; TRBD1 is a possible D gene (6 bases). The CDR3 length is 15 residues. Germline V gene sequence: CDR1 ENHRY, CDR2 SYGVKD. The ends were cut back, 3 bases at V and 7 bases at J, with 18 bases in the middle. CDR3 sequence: CAISDAGAARGTQYF. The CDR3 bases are TGTGCCATCAGTGACGCAGGGGCGGCCCGGGGGACCCAGTACTTC.

The CDR3 is CATTGTNDNEQFF. The CDR3 coding sequence is TGTGCCACCACCGGGACTAACGACAATGAGCAGTTCTTC. This chain joins TRBV7-9 and TRBJ2-1; the match to TRBD2 covers 7 bases. The CDR3 spans 13 residues. Germline V gene sequence: CDR1 SEHNR, CDR2 FQNEAQ (reference sequence). Trimming took 10 bases from V and 5 from J; bases not matched to a gene: 8.

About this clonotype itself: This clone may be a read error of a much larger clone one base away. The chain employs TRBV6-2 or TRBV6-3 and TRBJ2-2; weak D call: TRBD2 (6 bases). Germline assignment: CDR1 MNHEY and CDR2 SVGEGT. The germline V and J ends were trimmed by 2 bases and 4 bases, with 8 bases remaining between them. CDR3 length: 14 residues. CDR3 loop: CASSYETSTGELFF. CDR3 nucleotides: TGTGCCAGCAGTTACGAGACTAGCACCGGGGAGCTGTTTTTT.

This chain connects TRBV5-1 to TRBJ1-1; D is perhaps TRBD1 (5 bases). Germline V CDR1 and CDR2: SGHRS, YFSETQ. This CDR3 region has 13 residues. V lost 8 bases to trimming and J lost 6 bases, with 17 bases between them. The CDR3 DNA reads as TGCGCCAGTTCAGGGACGGCTAACGCTGAAGCTTTCTTT. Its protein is CASSGTANAEAFF.

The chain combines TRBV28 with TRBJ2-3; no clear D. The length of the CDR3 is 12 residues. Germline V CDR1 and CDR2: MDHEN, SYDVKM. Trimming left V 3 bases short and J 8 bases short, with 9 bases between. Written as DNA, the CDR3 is TGTGCCAGCAGTTTTCCCCGAATTACGCAGTATTTT. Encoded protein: CASSFPRITQYF.

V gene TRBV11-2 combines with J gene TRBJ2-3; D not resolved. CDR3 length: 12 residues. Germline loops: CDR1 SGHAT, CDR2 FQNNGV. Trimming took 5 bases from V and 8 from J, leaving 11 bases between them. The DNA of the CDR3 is TGTGCCAGCAGCCCTCCAAAGCGTACGCAGTATTTT. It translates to CASSPPKRTQYF.

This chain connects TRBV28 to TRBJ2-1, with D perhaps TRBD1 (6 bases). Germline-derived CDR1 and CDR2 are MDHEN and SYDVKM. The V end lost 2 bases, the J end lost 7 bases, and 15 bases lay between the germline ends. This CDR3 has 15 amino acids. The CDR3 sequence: CASSLGGASTNEQFF. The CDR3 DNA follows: TGTGCCAGCAGTTTAGGGGGCGCGTCCACAAATGAGCAGTTCTTC.

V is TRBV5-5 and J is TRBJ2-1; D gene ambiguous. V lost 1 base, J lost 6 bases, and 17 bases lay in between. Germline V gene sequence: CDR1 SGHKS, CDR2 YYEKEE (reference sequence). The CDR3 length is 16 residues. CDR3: CASSLLVTVKSNEQFF. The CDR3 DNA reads TGTGCCAGCAGCTTGCTGGTCACAGTGAAGTCCAATGAGCAGTTCTTC.

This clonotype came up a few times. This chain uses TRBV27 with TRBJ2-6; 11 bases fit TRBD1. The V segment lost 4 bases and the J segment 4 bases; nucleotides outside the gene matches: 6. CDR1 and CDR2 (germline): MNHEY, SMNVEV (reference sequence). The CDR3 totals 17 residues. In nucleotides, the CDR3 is TGTGCCAGCAGTTCCGGGACAGGGGGTTCCGGGGCCAACGTCCTGACTTTC. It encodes CASSSGTGGSGANVLTF.

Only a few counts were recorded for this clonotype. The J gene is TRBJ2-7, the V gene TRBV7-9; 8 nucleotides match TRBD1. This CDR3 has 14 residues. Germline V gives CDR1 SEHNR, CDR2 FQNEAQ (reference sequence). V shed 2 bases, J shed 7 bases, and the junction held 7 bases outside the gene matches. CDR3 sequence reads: CASSLRQGAEEQYF. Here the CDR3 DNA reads TGTGCCAGCAGCTTACGGCAGGGGGCTGAGGAGCAGTACTTC.

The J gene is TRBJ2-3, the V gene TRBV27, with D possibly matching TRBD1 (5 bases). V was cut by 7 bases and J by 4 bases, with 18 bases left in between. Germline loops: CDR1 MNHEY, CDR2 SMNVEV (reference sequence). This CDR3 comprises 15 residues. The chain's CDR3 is CASTPRGQGSDTQYF. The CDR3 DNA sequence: TGTGCCAGCACCCCAAGGGGTCAGGGCTCAGATACGCAGTATTTT.

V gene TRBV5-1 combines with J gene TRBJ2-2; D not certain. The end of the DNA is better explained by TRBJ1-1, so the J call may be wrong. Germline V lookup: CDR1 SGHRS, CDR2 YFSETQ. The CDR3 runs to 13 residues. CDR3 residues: CASSLIGPAGAFF. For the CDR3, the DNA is TGCGCCAGCAGCTTAATAGGGCCCGCTGGAGCTTTCTTT.

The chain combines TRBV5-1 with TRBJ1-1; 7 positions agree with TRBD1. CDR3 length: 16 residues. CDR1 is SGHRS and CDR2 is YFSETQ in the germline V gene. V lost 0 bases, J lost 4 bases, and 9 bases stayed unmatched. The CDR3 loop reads CASSLGTGVTGTEAFF. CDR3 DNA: TGCGCCAGCAGCTTGGGAACAGGGGTTACGGGCACTGAAGCTTTCTTT.

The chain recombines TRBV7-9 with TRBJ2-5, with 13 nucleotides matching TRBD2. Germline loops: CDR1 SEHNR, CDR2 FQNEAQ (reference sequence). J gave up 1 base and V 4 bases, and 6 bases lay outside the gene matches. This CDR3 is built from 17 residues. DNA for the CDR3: TGTGCCAGCAGCTCACCGGGACTAGCGGGGTCCCAAGAGACCCAGTACTTC. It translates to CASSSPGLAGSQETQYF.

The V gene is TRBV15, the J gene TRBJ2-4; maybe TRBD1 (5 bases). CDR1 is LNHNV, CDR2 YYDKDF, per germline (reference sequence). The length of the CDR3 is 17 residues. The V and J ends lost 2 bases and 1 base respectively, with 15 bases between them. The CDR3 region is CATSRPQGATAKNIQYF. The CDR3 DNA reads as TGTGCCACCAGCAGACCCCAGGGCGCGACGGCCAAAAACATTCAGTACTTC.

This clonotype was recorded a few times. CDR3 loop: CASSLKAYTFF. CDR3 DNA: TGTGCCAGCAGCCTCAAGGCTTATACTTTCTTT. The chain employs TRBV3-1 and TRBJ1-1, with D unclear. This CDR3 region has 11 residues. Per germline, CDR1 LGHDT and CDR2 YNNKEL (reference sequence). V lost 4 bases to trimming and J lost 12 bases, with 12 bases between them. Filled out from reference TRBV3-1 and TRBJ1-1, the complete variable domain reads DTAVSQTPKYLVTQMGNDKSIKCEQNLGHDTMYWYKQDSKKFLKIMFSYNNKELIINETVPNRFSPKSPDKAHLNLHINSLELGDSAVYFCASSLKAYTFFGQGTRLTVV.

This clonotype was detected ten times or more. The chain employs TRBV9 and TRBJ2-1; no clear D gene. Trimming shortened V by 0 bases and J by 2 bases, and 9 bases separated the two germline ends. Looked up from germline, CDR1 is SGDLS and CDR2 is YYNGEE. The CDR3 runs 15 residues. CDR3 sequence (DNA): TGTGCCAGCAGCGTAGATCCGGCCACCTACAATGAGCAGTTCTTC. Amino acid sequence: CASSVDPATYNEQFF.

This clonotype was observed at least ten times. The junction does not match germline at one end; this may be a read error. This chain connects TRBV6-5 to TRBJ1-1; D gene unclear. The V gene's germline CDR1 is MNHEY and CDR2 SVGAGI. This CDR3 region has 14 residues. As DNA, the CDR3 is TGCGCCAGCAGCTATAGGCGGGGGAACACTGAAGCTTTCTTT. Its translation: CASSYRRGNTEAFF.

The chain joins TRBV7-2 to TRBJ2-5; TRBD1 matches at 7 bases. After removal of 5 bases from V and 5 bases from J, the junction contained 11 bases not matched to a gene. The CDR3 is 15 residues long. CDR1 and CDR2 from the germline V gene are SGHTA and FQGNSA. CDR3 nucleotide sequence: TGTGCCAGCAGCCCCCAACAGGGGCTCTGGGAGACCCAGTACTTC. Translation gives CASSPQQGLWETQYF.

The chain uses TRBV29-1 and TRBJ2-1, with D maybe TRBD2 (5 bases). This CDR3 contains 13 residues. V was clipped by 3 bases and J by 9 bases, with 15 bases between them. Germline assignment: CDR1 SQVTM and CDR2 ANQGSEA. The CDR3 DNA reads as TGCAGCGTTGACTGGACGAGGGTGGGTGAGCAGTTCTTC. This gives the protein CSVDWTRVGEQFF.

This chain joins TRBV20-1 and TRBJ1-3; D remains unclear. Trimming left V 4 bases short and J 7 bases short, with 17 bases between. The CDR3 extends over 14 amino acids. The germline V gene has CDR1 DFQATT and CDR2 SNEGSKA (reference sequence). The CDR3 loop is CSAMVANPLNTIYF. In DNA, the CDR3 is TGCAGTGCTATGGTGGCGAATCCCCTCAACACCATATATTTT.

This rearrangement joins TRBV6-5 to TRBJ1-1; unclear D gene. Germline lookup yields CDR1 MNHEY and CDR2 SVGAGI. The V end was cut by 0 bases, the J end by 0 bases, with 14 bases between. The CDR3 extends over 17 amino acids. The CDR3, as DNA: TGTGCCAGCAGTTACTCAAAACGGTTCCAAATGAACACTGAAGCTTTCTTT. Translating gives CASSYSKRFQMNTEAFF.

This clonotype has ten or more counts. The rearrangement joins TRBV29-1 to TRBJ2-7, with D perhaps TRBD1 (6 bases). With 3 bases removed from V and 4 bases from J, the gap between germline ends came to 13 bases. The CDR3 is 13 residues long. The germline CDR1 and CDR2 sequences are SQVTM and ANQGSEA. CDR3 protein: CSVDTGYPYEQYF. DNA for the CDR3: TGCAGCGTTGACACAGGGTATCCGTACGAGCAGTACTTC.

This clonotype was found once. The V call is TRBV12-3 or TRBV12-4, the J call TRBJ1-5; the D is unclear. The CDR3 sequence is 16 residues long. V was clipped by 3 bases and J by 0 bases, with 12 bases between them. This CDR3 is CASSFRSPHSNQPQHF. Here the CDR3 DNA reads TGTGCCAGCAGTTTTCGGAGTCCCCATAGCAATCAGCCCCAGCATTTT.

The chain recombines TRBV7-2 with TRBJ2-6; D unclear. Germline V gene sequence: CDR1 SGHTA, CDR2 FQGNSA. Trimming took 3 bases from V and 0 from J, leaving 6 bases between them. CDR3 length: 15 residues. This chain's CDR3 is CASSFGHSGANVLTF. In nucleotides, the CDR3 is TGTGCCAGCAGCTTCGGCCACTCTGGGGCCAACGTCCTGACTTTC. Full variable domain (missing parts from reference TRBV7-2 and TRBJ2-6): GAGVSQSPSNKVTEKGKDVELRCDPISGHTALYWYRQSLGQGLEFLIYFQGNSAPDKSGLPSDRFSAERTGGSVSTLTIQRTQQEDSAVYLCASSFGHSGANVLTFGAGSRLTVL.